What follows is one T cell receptor beta chain and its context. The data belong to a study of blood T cell repertoires in COVID-19. Study in general: Spain, Italy and the United States supplied samples that represented acute and convalescent COVID-19. Nucleic acid was either cDNA or gDNA, and it came from T cells, B-cell-depleted T cells, or PBMCs.

Authors' analysis steps: Nucleated cell number was recorded as an estimate derived from reference gene primer amplification. Produced via immunoSEQ multiplex PCR; TCRdb's table is partial and in-frame only. From that table come the V and J calls and clone size; the DNA was used to work out D and trimming. In the table there are fewer than 50,000 clones, under 95% of which are singletons. This CDR3 region has 17 residues. Germline V gene data show CDR1 as SGHTA and CDR2 as FQGNSA. The ends were cut back, 1 base at V and 2 bases at J, with 16 bases in the middle. This rearrangement joins TRBV7-2 to TRBJ2-3; a weak D match, TRBD1 (6 bases). Sequences were obtained from peripheral blood. This sequence originates from a human donor in a cohort sampled during active COVID-19. The CDR3 here is CASSLDGVGTHTDTQYF. The CDR3 DNA reads as TGTGCCAGCAGCTTAGATGGGGTGGGGACACACACAGATACGCAGTATTTT.